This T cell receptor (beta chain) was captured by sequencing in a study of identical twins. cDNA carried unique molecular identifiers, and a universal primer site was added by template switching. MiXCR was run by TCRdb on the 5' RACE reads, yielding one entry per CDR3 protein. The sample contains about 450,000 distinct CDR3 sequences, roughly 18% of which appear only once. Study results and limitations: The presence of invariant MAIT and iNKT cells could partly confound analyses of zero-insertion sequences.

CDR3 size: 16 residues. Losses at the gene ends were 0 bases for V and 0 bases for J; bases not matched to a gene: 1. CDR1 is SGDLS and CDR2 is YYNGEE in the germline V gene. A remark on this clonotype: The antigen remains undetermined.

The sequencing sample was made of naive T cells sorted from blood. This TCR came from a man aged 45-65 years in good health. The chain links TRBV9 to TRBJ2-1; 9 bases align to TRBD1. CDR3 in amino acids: CASSVGTGDSYNEQFF. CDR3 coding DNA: TGTGCCAGCAGCGTAGGGACAGGGGACTCCTACAATGAGCAGTTCTTC.